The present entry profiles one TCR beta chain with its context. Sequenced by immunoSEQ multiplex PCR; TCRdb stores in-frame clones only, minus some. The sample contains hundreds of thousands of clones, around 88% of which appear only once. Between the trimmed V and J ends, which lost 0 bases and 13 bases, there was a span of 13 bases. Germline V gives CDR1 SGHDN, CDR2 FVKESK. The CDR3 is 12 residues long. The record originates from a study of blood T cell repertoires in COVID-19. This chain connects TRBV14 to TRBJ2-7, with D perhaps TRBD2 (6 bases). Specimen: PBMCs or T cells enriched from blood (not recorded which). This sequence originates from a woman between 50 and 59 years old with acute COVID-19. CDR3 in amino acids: CASSQEGGLPYF. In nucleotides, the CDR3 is TGTGCCAGCAGCCAAGAGGGAGGACTACCCTACTTC.